Listed here are 24 T cell receptor beta chains from one sample, sequenced in a study of T cell changes during pregnancy in multiple sclerosis. TCRdb's table, derived via immunoSEQ multiplex PCR, lists solely in-frame clones and lacks some. The table shows about 13,000 clones, with 85% to 90% occurring only once. The sample was CD8+ T cells from peripheral blood mononuclear cells, taken after pregnancy. These receptors were collected from a female donor in good health, enrolled as a control in a pregnancy study.

The CDR3 DNA reads TGTGCCAGCAGCACAGGGAACACTGAAGCTTTCTTT. The encoded protein is CASSTGNTEAFF. The genes are TRBV7-9 and TRBJ1-1, with D perhaps matching TRBD1 (5 bases). CDR3 length: 12 amino acids. V shed 5 bases and J shed 1 base, with 5 bases lying between them. Germline V gives CDR1 SEHNR, CDR2 FQNEAQ (reference sequence).

This chain links TRBV13 with TRBJ1-3; no firm D call. The V end lost 4 bases, the J end lost 1 base, and 8 bases lay between the germline ends. This CDR3 has 14 amino acids. CDR1 and CDR2 from the germline V gene are PRHDT and FYEKMQ (reference sequence). CDR3 protein: CASSYMLSGNTIYF. As DNA, the CDR3 is TGTGCCAGCAGCTACATGCTTTCTGGAAACACCATATATTTT.

The V call is TRBV7-9, the J call TRBJ2-7, with no clear D. The CDR3 loop spans 11 amino acids. V was clipped by 5 bases and J by 2 bases, with 4 bases between them. Looked up from germline, CDR1 is SEHNR and CDR2 is FQNEAQ (reference sequence). The CDR3 DNA reads TGTGCCAGCAGCCTAACCTACGAGCAGTACTTC. It translates to CASSLTYEQYF. Together with reference TRBV7-9 and TRBJ2-7, the CDR3 gives the full variable domain: DTGVSQNPRHKITKRGQNVTFRCDPISEHNRLYWYRQTLGQGPEFLTYFQNEAQLEKSRLLSDRFSAERPKGSFSTLEIQRTEQGDSAMYLCASSLTYEQYFGPGTRLTVT.

The V call is TRBV6-1, the J call TRBJ1-5; D is ambiguous. Trimming removed 4 bases from V and 0 bases from J, with 13 bases in between. The CDR3 has 16 amino acids. Germline CDR1 reads MNHNS; CDR2 reads SASEGT. The CDR3 DNA follows: TGTGCCAGCAGTGTCTTCATCGGGAGTAGCAATCAGCCCCAGCATTTT. Protein sequence: CASSVFIGSSNQPQHF.

The gene calls are TRBV27 and TRBJ1-5; D unresolved. CDR1 is MNHEY, CDR2 SMNVEV, per germline (reference sequence). V was clipped by 2 bases and J by 1 base, with 9 bases between them. The CDR3 spans 15 residues. The CDR3 region is CASSLVAGSNQPQHF. The DNA for the CDR3 is TGTGCCAGCAGTTTAGTAGCCGGGAGCAATCAGCCCCAGCATTTT.

The rearrangement joins TRBV5-6 to TRBJ1-5, with a tentative D call TRBD1 (5 bases). From germline, CDR1 is SGHDT and CDR2 YYEEEE. This CDR3 contains 15 residues. V dropped 1 base and J dropped 3 bases, with 11 bases sitting between them. The CDR3 DNA reads TGTGCCAGCAGCTTGCGTGGGGGGTCCAATCAGCCCCAGCATTTT. As protein: CASSLRGGSNQPQHF.

The chain combines TRBV11-2 with TRBJ2-1; TRBD1 agrees at 9 bases. The junction had 5 bases not matched to a gene; V was cut back by 3 bases and J by 2 bases. Per the germline V gene, CDR1 is SGHAT and CDR2 is FQNNGV. The CDR3 runs 16 residues. The DNA of the CDR3 is TGTGCCAGCAGCTTCGGACAGGGGTTGACCTACAATGAGCAGTTCTTC. This codes for CASSFGQGLTYNEQFF.

This sequence joins TRBV20-1 and TRBJ2-7; 7 positions match TRBD1. The V gene end was trimmed by 6 bases and the J gene end by 4 bases; junction bases not matched to a gene: 3. Germline loops: CDR1 DFQATT, CDR2 SNEGSKA (reference sequence). CDR3 length equals 11 residues. For the CDR3, the DNA is TGCAGTGCCCCGACAGGGTACGAGCAGTACTTC. This translates into CSAPTGYEQYF.

V gene TRBV7-9 combines with J gene TRBJ2-7; tentatively, D is TRBD1 (5 bases). Trimming took 1 base from V and 3 from J, leaving 16 bases between them. The germline V gene has CDR1 SEHNR and CDR2 FQNEAQ (reference sequence). The CDR3 spans 16 residues. CDR3 in DNA: TGTGCCAGCAGCTTAGAGCCACGCCTAGGACACTACGAGCAGTACTTC. This encodes CASSLEPRLGHYEQYF.

J is TRBJ1-5 and V is TRBV7-9; tentatively, D is TRBD1 (5 bases). V was clipped by 6 bases and J by 3 bases, with 12 bases between them. CDR1 and CDR2 from the germline V gene are SEHNR and FQNEAQ (reference sequence). The length of the CDR3 is 14 residues. The CDR3 sequence is CASSLAGFNQPQHF. CDR3 nucleotide sequence: TGTGCCAGCAGTCTTGCAGGGTTCAATCAGCCCCAGCATTTT.

This chain connects TRBV7-6 to TRBJ2-1, with 9 nucleotides matching TRBD2. The CDR3 sequence is 18 residues long. Trimming at V came to 1 base and at J to 7 bases, leaving 14 bases not matched to a gene. CDR1 is SGHVS, CDR2 FNYEAQ, per germline. CDR3 protein: CASSLESLGLAGKNEQFF. CDR3 nucleotide sequence: TGTGCCAGCAGCTTAGAATCGTTGGGGCTAGCGGGGAAGAATGAGCAGTTCTTC. The entire variable domain, with the rest obtained from reference TRBV7-6 and TRBJ2-1, is as follows: GAGVSQSPRYKVTKRGQDVALRCDPISGHVSLYWYRQALGQGPEFLTYFNYEAQQDKSGLPNDRFSAERPEGSISTLTIQRTEQRDSAMYRCASSLESLGLAGKNEQFFGPGTRLTVL.

This chain connects TRBV27 to TRBJ2-5; possible D gene TRBD1, 5 bases. There are 15 residues in the CDR3. The ends were cut back, 5 bases at V and 3 bases at J, with 16 bases in the middle. In germline, CDR1 is MNHEY, CDR2 SMNVEV (reference sequence). The chain's CDR3 is CASSPQGGPEETQYF. CDR3 nucleotide sequence: TGTGCCAGCAGTCCCCAGGGCGGCCCCGAAGAGACCCAGTACTTC.

V and J are TRBV6-4 and TRBJ2-1; 7 bases line up with TRBD2. CDR1 is MRHNA, CDR2 SNTAGT, per germline. The CDR3 is 14 amino acids. V lost 4 bases and J lost 9; bases outside the gene matches: 9. CDR3 in amino acids: CASSAGLDQGEQFF. CDR3 nucleotides: TGTGCCAGCAGTGCTGGACTAGACCAGGGTGAGCAGTTCTTC.

The rearrangement links TRBV5-6 to TRBJ2-1; 9 bases match TRBD2. J was trimmed by 3 bases and V by 5 bases; bases with no gene match: 6. CDR1 is SGHDT, CDR2 YYEEEE, per germline. This CDR3 has 15 residues. This chain's CDR3 is CASRSGTSSYNEQFF. The CDR3 DNA reads TGTGCCAGCAGATCCGGGACTAGCAGCTACAATGAGCAGTTCTTC. Supplemented by reference TRBV5-6 and TRBJ2-1, the full variable domain reads DAGVTQSPTHLIKTRGQQVTLRCSPKSGHDTVSWYQQALGQGPQFIFQYYEEEERQRGNFPDRFSGHQFPNYSSELNVNALLLGDSALYLCASRSGTSSYNEQFFGPGTRLTVL.

V usage is TRBV18 and J usage is TRBJ1-1; 9 bases map to TRBD1. The CDR3 contains 14 residues. Germline CDR1 is KGHSH and CDR2 is LQKENI. J gave up 6 bases and V 3 bases, and 5 bases lay outside the gene matches. For the CDR3, the DNA is TGTGCCAGCTCACCGGATACAGGGGGCCCTGAAGCTTTCTTT. Translated, it gives CASSPDTGGPEAFF.

This clone was picked up a small number of times. The CDR3 protein is CASSYGTGDYEQYF. The CDR3 coding sequence is TGTGCCAGTAGCTACGGGACAGGGGATTACGAGCAGTACTTC. V usage is TRBV19 and J usage is TRBJ2-7, with TRBD1 identical over 10 bases. V trimming: 6 bases; J trimming: 4 bases; junction bases outside the gene matches: 6. The CDR3 consists of 14 residues. Per the germline V gene, CDR1 is LNHDA and CDR2 is SQIVND (reference sequence).

The rearrangement joins TRBV27 to TRBJ1-1; no definite D call. Germline lookup yields CDR1 MNHEY and CDR2 SMNVEV (reference sequence). There are 13 residues in the CDR3. V was cut by 2 bases and J by 4 bases, with 8 bases left in between. The CDR3: CASSLGQITEAFF. As DNA, the CDR3 is TGTGCCAGCAGTTTAGGTCAGATCACTGAAGCTTTCTTT.

The chain links TRBV2 to TRBJ2-3; TRBD1 aligns across 7 bases. The CDR3 totals 15 residues. V gave up 3 bases and J gave up 2 bases; unmatched junction bases: 5. Germline values: CDR1 SNHLY, CDR2 FYNNEI. CDR3 nucleotides: TGTGCCAGCAGTGATGGGACAGTAAACACAGATACGCAGTATTTT. Residues: CASSDGTVNTDTQYF.

The chain employs TRBV28 and TRBJ2-7; TRBD1 aligns across 9 bases. Losses at the gene ends were 7 bases for V and 2 bases for J; bases not matched to a gene: 12. Germline values: CDR1 MDHEN, CDR2 SYDVKM. There are 16 residues in the CDR3. This CDR3 is CASNTDRDRATYEQYF. For the CDR3, the DNA is TGTGCCAGCAATACTGACCGGGACAGGGCCACCTACGAGCAGTACTTC.

The CDR3 DNA follows: TGTGCCAGCAGCGTGGGGACAGGGAAAACCTACGAGCAGTACTTC. Amino acid sequence: CASSVGTGKTYEQYF. The J gene is TRBJ2-7, the V gene TRBV9, with 9 bases matching TRBD1. Germline CDR1 is SGDLS and CDR2 is YYNGEE. Losses at the gene ends were 2 bases for V and 2 bases for J; bases not matched to a gene: 5. This CDR3 spans 15 amino acids.

The chain carries TRBV19 and TRBJ2-7; D is possibly TRBD1 (6 bases). In germline, CDR1 is LNHDA, CDR2 SQIVND (reference sequence). The length of the CDR3 is 15 residues. The V gene lost 5 bases and the J gene lost 2 bases, with 16 bases spanning the gap. For the CDR3, the DNA is TGTGCCAGTAGTGCCACCGGGACATTGGCCTACGAGCAGTACTTC. Translated: CASSATGTLAYEQYF.

This clone was detected only once. The chain joins TRBV19 to TRBJ2-7; 10 nucleotides agree with TRBD1. CDR3 size: 15 residues. V lost 5 bases, J lost 3 bases, and 7 bases stayed unmatched. Per germline, CDR1 LNHDA and CDR2 SQIVND (reference sequence). The CDR3 here is CASSAGWTGGYEQYF. The CDR3 nucleotides read TGTGCCAGTAGTGCAGGTTGGACAGGGGGCTACGAGCAGTACTTC. The variable domain in full, completed from reference TRBV19 and TRBJ2-7, reads DGGITQSPKYLFRKEGQNVTLSCEQNLNHDAMYWYRQDPGQGLRLIYYSQIVNDFQKGDIAEGYSVSREKKESFPLTVTSAQKNPTAFYLCASSAGWTGGYEQYFGPGTRLTVT.

This clone has a handful of counts. V usage is TRBV7-2 and J usage is TRBJ2-7; TRBD2 matches 10 bases. In germline, CDR1 is SGHTA, CDR2 FQGNSA. V shed 5 bases and J 4 bases; nucleotides not matched to a gene: 8. This CDR3 region has 15 residues. The CDR3 protein is CASSPTTSGTYEQYF. CDR3 DNA sequence: TGTGCCAGCAGCCCAACCACTAGCGGGACATACGAGCAGTACTTC.

This clone was seen a single time. This chain joins TRBV28 and TRBJ2-6; D call uncertain. Germline V gene data show CDR1 as MDHEN and CDR2 as SYDVKM. V shed 5 bases and J shed 0 bases, with 8 bases lying between them. CDR3 length: 15 residues. CDR3 nucleotide sequence: TGTGCCAGCAGTCCGGTTTCCTCTGGGGCCAACGTCCTGACTTTC. Residues: CASSPVSSGANVLTF.